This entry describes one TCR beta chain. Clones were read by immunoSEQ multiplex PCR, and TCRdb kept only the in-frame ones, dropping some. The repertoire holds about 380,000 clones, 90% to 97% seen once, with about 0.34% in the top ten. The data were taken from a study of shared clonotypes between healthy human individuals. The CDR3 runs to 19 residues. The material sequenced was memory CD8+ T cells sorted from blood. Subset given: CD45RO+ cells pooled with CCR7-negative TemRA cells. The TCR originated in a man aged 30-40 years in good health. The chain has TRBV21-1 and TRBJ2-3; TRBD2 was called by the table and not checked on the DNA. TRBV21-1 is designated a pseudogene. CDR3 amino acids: CASSSRTSGGRRGTDTQYF. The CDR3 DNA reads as TGTGCCAGCAGCTCGCGGACTAGCGGGGGTCGGAGGGGCACAGATACGCAGTATTTT.